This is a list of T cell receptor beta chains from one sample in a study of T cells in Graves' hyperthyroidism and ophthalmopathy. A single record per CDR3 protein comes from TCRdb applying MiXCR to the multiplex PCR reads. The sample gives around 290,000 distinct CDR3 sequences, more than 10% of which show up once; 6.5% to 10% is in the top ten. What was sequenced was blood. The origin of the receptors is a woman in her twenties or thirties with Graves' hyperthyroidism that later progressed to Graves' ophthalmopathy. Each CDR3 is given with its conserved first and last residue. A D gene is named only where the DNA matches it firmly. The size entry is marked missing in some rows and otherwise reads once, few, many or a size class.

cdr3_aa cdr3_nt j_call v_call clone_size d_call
CASSSVTGGYGYTF TGTGCCAGCAGTTCGGTGACAGGGGGGTATGGCTACACCTTC TRBJ1-2 TRBV28 many TRBD1
CASSLWGTSYEQYF TGTGCCAGCAGTTTATGGGGGACCTCCTACGAGCAGTACTTC TRBJ2-7 TRBV28 few .
CSARPQREYTDTQYF TGCAGTGCTAGGCCTCAACGGGAATACACAGATACGCAGTATTTT TRBJ2-3 TRBV20-1 many .
CASAPDLPGQLYEQYF TGTGCCAGCGCTCCGGATTTACCGGGACAGCTCTACGAGCAGTACTTC TRBJ2-7 TRBV6-1 many TRBD1
CASSVGGTVLTGELFF TGTGCCAGCAGCGTAGGAGGGACGGTTCTCACCGGGGAGCTGTTTTTT TRBJ2-2 TRBV9 . .
CASSFGYLGPTEAWNTGELFF TGTGCCAGCAGTTTCGGCTATCTAGGCCCGACGGAGGCTTGGAACACCGGGGAGCTGTTTTTT TRBJ2-2 TRBV12-3/TRBV12-4 many .
CSARDGGHYEQYF TGCAGTGCTAGAGATGGGGGGCACTACGAGCAGTACTTC TRBJ2-7 TRBV20-1 many .
CASSPTSAYEQYF TGTGCCAGCAGCCCGACTAGCGCCTACGAGCAGTACTTC TRBJ2-7 TRBV28 many TRBD2
CASSLSSGIDEQYF TGTGCCAGCAGTTTATCTAGCGGGATTGACGAGCAGTACTTC TRBJ2-7 TRBV28 many TRBD2
CASSFETVNTGELFF TGTGCCAGCAGTTTCGAGACAGTGAACACCGGGGAGCTGTTTTTT TRBJ2-2 TRBV28 many .
CASSQEGGAGGGTDTQYF TGTGCCAGCAGCCAAGAAGGGGGAGCGGGAGGGGGTACAGATACGCAGTATTTT TRBJ2-3 TRBV4-2 few TRBD2
CASSEALLWGQGNQPQHF TGTGCCAGCAGTGAAGCGCTGCTTTGGGGACAGGGCAATCAGCCCCAGCATTTT TRBJ1-5 TRBV6-1 many TRBD1
CSARPGTSGRAVGELFF TGCAGTGCTAGACCCGGGACTAGCGGGAGGGCCGTCGGGGAGCTGTTTTTT TRBJ2-2 TRBV20-1 many TRBD2
CASSQDTTTGEAFF TGTGCCAGCAGCCAAGATACGACCACCGGTGAAGCTTTCTTT TRBJ1-1 TRBV4-2 . .
CSAQSSGNTIYF TGCAGCGCCCAGAGCTCTGGAAACACCATATATTTT TRBJ1-3 TRBV29-1 few .
CASSFERGNTDTQYF TGTGCCAGCAGCTTCGAGCGGGGGAACACAGATACGCAGTATTTT TRBJ2-3 TRBV11-2 many TRBD2
CASSTPGLPPYEQFF TGTGCCAGCAGTACGCCGGGACTTCCACCCTACGAGCAGTTCTTC TRBJ2-1 TRBV28 few .
CATGPGTGELFF TGTGCGACAGGGCCGGGGACCGGGGAGCTGTTTTTT TRBJ2-2 TRBV19 . TRBD1
CASSLAGGGRDIQYF TGTGCCAGCAGCTTAGCTGGGGGCGGGAGGGACATTCAGTACTTC TRBJ2-4 TRBV7-6 many TRBD2
CASSFDRGWNTEAFF TGTGCCAGCAGTTTCGACCGGGGCTGGAACACTGAAGCTTTCTTT TRBJ1-1 TRBV6-2/TRBV6-3 many .
CASSYGDSSYEQYF TGTGCCAGCAGTTACGGGGACAGCTCCTACGAGCAGTACTTC TRBJ2-7 TRBV6-6 many TRBD1
CASSLDISGDFYEQYF TGTGCCAGCAGCTTAGATATTAGCGGGGACTTCTACGAGCAGTACTTC TRBJ2-7 TRBV7-2 many TRBD2
CASSYLATTPDNEQFF TGTGCCAGCAGTTACCTCGCGACTACACCCGACAATGAGCAGTTCTTC TRBJ2-1 TRBV6-2/TRBV6-3 many .
CASSPGTDSFSYEQYF TGTGCCAGCAGTCCCGGGACGGACTCCTTCTCCTACGAGCAGTACTTC TRBJ2-7 TRBV12-3/TRBV12-4 many .
CAWSGGQGLGQYF TGTGCCTGGAGTGGCGGACAGGGGCTCGGGCAGTACTTC TRBJ2-7 TRBV30 many TRBD1
CSARDTGPGNEQFF TGCAGCGCCAGAGACACGGGACCGGGCAATGAGCAGTTCTTC TRBJ2-1 TRBV20-1 many .
CASAGGSSSTDTQYF TGTGCCAGCGCGGGAGGGTCCTCTAGCACAGATACGCAGTATTTT TRBJ2-3 TRBV7-9 many TRBD2
CASSRDLTADTQYF TGCGCCAGCAGCCGGGACTTGACTGCAGATACGCAGTATTTT TRBJ2-3 TRBV4-3 few .
CASSLDPETQYF TGTGCCAGCAGCTTAGACCCAGAGACCCAGTACTTC TRBJ2-5 TRBV7-2 many .
CASSQVTSGAYEQYF TGTGCCAGCAGCCAAGTTACTAGCGGTGCCTACGAGCAGTACTTC TRBJ2-7 TRBV3-1 many TRBD2
CASSHHPSNEQFF TGTGCCAGCAGTCACCACCCTAGTAATGAGCAGTTCTTC TRBJ2-1 TRBV6-1 many .
CASSLGQDFYEQYF TGTGCCAGCAGTCTTGGACAGGATTTCTACGAGCAGTACTTC TRBJ2-7 TRBV27 many TRBD1
CASRPTSTDTQYF TGTGCCAGCAGACCTACTAGCACAGATACGCAGTATTTT TRBJ2-3 TRBV11-2 many .
CASSLGGLLNTEAFF TGCGCCAGCAGCTTAGGGGGTCTACTGAACACTGAAGCTTTCTTT TRBJ1-1 TRBV5-1 . .
CASSLTAGGGNTIYF TGTGCCAGCAGTTTAACAGCAGGGGGAGGAAACACCATATATTTT TRBJ1-3 TRBV27 many TRBD1
CASARGDSNYGYTF TGCGCCAGCGCCAGGGGGGACTCTAACTATGGCTACACCTTC TRBJ1-2 TRBV5-1 many TRBD1